The clone carrying this TCR beta chain was picked up a small number of times. Its antigen remains unidentified. Previously, flow cytometry had revealed CD8+CD57+ cell expansion in the patients chosen for sequencing. In all patients, the disease was severe acquired aplastic anemia. The data derive from a study of CD8+CD57+ T cells in acquired aplastic anemia. Using genomic DNA as the template, TCR beta VDJ and CDR3 profiling was carried out. TCRdb itself ran the reads through MiXCR, one entry per CDR3 protein. The sample carries 270,000 or so distinct CDR3 sequences, about 80% recorded once. Study-wide results and limits: Patients and controls had in common 25 to 30 CD8+ CDR3 sequences.

The germline V gene encodes CDR1 KGHDR and CDR2 SFDVKD. The CDR3 is 15 amino acids. V was pared by 7 bases and J by 6 bases, with 8 bases of the junction left unmatched. Sequencing was performed on sorted CD4+, CD8+, or CD8+CD57+ T cells (not recorded which) from PBMCs. The V call is TRBV24-1, the J call TRBJ2-5; 12 bases agree with TRBD2. This clonotype originated in a human donor with aplastic anemia. The CDR3 DNA follows: TGTGCCACCAGCCCTAGCGGGGGGGCAGGGAAGACCCAGTACTTC. It is translated as CATSPSGGAGKTQYF.